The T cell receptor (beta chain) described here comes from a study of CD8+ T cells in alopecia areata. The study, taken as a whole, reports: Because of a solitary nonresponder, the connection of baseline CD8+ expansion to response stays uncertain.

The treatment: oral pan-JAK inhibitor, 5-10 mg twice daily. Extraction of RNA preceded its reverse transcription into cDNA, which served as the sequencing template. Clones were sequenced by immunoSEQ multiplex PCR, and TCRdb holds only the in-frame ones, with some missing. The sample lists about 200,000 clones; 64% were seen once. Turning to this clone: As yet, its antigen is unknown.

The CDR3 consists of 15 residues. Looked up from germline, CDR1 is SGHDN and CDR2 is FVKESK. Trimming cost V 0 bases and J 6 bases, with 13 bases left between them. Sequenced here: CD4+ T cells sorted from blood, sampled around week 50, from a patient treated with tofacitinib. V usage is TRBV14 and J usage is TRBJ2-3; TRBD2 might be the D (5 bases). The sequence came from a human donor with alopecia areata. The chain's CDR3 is CASSQDEGRWDTQYF. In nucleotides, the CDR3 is TGTGCCAGCAGCCAAGATGAGGGTCGTTGGGATACGCAGTATTTT.